These 19 T cell receptor beta chains originate from one sample sequenced in a study of response to subunit inactivated influenza vaccine. TCRdb called the RT-PCR reads again in MiXCR, with one record for every CDR3 protein. The data hold 150,000 to 200,000 distinct CDR3 sequences, with approximately 12% observed a single time. The same specimen was also included in a second study, on T cells expressing NK-cell markers. As that report states: Researchers built TCR beta cDNA using 5'RACE template switching with UMIs.

The starting material was CD8+ T cells sorted from PBMCs, obtained roughly 13 days after vaccination. These receptors were collected from a man over 45 who received an inactivated influenza vaccine.

This chain joins TRBV5-6 and TRBJ2-1; the match to TRBD2 covers 8 bases. The CDR3 consists of 15 residues. The germline CDR1 and CDR2 sequences are SGHDT and YYEEEE. V gave up 4 bases and J gave up 4 bases; unmatched junction bases: 7. CDR3 region: CASSSSGGRYNEQFF. In nucleotides, the CDR3 is TGTGCCAGCAGCAGCTCGGGAGGGAGGTACAATGAGCAGTTCTTC.

This clonotype was counted between two and nine times. The rearrangement uses TRBV28 and TRBJ2-4, with 9 bases matching TRBD1. This CDR3 is built from 16 residues. Losses at the gene ends were 4 bases for V and 5 bases for J; bases not matched to a gene: 9. Per the germline V gene, CDR1 is MDHEN and CDR2 is SYDVKM. The CDR3 nucleotides are TGTGCCAGCAGTTCCAACCCTTGGGACAGGGAAAACATTCAGTACTTC. Translated: CASSSNPWDRENIQYF. Supplemented by reference TRBV28 and TRBJ2-4, the full variable domain reads DVKVTQSSRYLVKRTGEKVFLECVQDMDHENMFWYRQDPGLGLRLIYFSYDVKMKEKGDIPEGYSVSREKKERFSLILESASTNQTSMYLCASSSNPWDRENIQYFGAGTRLSVL.

The chain carries TRBV27 and TRBJ2-7, with D unresolved. The germline V and J ends were trimmed by 7 bases and 6 bases, with 25 bases remaining between them. Germline loops: CDR1 MNHEY, CDR2 SMNVEV (reference sequence). The CDR3 covers 16 residues. The CDR3 loop reads CASTPSFGPSPSEQYF. CDR3 nucleotide sequence: TGTGCCAGCACTCCTTCCTTTGGACCCAGTCCCTCCGAGCAGTACTTC.

A few counts support this clonotype. The rearrangement uses TRBV20-1 and TRBJ2-7; 8 positions match TRBD1. This CDR3 has 17 residues. Germline CDR1 is DFQATT and CDR2 is SNEGSKA (reference sequence). J gave up 3 bases and V 6 bases, and 19 bases lay outside the gene matches. CDR3 residues: CSALTQGAGRGVYEQYF. The CDR3 DNA reads TGCAGTGCCCTGACTCAGGGGGCAGGGAGAGGGGTCTACGAGCAGTACTTC.

The chain couples TRBV7-2 to TRBJ2-7; TRBD2 aligns across 10 bases. V gave up 6 bases and J gave up 4 bases; unmatched junction bases: 9. Germline V CDR1 and CDR2: SGHTA, FQGNSA. The CDR3 sequence is 15 residues long. The CDR3 loop reads CASRLTSGDLYEQYF. In DNA, the CDR3 is TGTGCCAGCAGGTTAACTAGCGGGGACCTTTACGAGCAGTACTTC.

The rearrangement links TRBV4-1 to TRBJ2-5, with 9 bases fitting TRBD1. The CDR3 runs 16 residues. Germline CDR1 reads MGHRA; CDR2 reads YSYEKL. The ends lost 0 bases at V and 4 bases at J; junction bases unmatched: 6. CDR3 region: CASSQERHRGLETQYF. As DNA, the CDR3 is TGCGCCAGCAGCCAAGAACGGCACAGGGGGCTAGAGACCCAGTACTTC.

This clonotype was observed at least ten times. The genes are TRBV20-1 and TRBJ2-1, with 7 bases matching TRBD1. Trimming removed 0 bases from V and 5 bases from J; junction bases left unmatched: 7. This CDR3 spans 15 amino acids. From germline, CDR1 is DFQATT and CDR2 SNEGSKA (reference sequence). CDR3 loop: CSARDRGQPNNEQFF. CDR3 DNA sequence: TGCAGTGCTAGAGATCGGGGACAGCCTAACAATGAGCAGTTCTTC.

This sequence joins TRBV4-3 and TRBJ2-1; 7 bases fit TRBD1. The CDR3 contains 16 residues. Germline CDR1 is LGHNA and CDR2 is YSLEER. J gave up 3 bases and V 0 bases, and 5 bases lay outside the gene matches. CDR3 in DNA: TGCGCCAGCAGCCAAGAAGGGGGCTTGGGCTACAATGAGCAGTTCTTC. Translation gives CASSQEGGLGYNEQFF.

J is TRBJ2-1 and V is TRBV12-3 or TRBV12-4, with D possibly TRBD2 on 6 matching bases. V gave up 5 bases and J gave up 12 bases, with 14 bases separating them. The CDR3 totals 12 residues. CDR3 DNA sequence: TGTGCCAGCAGTCCGTCGGGAGAGGGGCAGTTCTTC. Protein: CASSPSGEGQFF.

This chain joins TRBV7-6 and TRBJ2-2; 8 nucleotides agree with TRBD1. J was trimmed by 1 base and V by 0 bases; bases with no gene match: 7. This CDR3 comprises 18 residues. The germline V gene encodes CDR1 SGHVS and CDR2 FNYEAQ. The DNA of the CDR3 is TGTGCCAGCAGCTTAGCCCCCCAGGGGGCTAAGAACACCGGGGAGCTGTTTTTT. Translation gives CASSLAPQGAKNTGELFF.

In this sample, this clonotype turned up a few times. The chain employs TRBV28 and TRBJ2-1, with 11 positions matching TRBD1. The ends lost 6 bases at V and 8 bases at J; junction bases unmatched: 9. CDR3 length equals 15 residues. Germline V gene data show CDR1 as MDHEN and CDR2 as SYDVKM. The CDR3 DNA follows: TGTGCCAGCAGCCGTCCCGGGACAGGGGGGGATGAGCAGTTCTTC. This gives the protein CASSRPGTGGDEQFF.

This clonotype was counted ten times or more. This chain joins TRBV5-1 and TRBJ2-7; 11 nucleotides match TRBD1. The V and J ends lost 4 bases and 3 bases, in that order; junction bases with no gene match: 6. The CDR3 spans 15 residues. CDR1 and CDR2 from the germline V gene are SGHRS and YFSETQ. CDR3 nucleotide sequence: TGCGCCAGCAGCATCGGGACAGGGGGTGGCTACGAGCAGTACTTC. As protein: CASSIGTGGGYEQYF.

This clonotype has only a few counts. One junction end does not reproduce the germline sequence, and a read error may be involved. The chain is built from TRBV7-7 and TRBJ2-5; possibly TRBD2 for D (5 bases). CDR1 SSHAT and CDR2 FNYEAQ come from the germline V gene (reference sequence). The CDR3 has 13 residues. Here the CDR3 reads CASKPPEEETQYF. In DNA form, the CDR3 reads TGTGCTAGCAAACCACCGGAGGAAGAGACCCAGTACTTC.

V gene TRBV10-1 combines with J gene TRBJ2-4; 7 bases are a match to TRBD2. The germline gives CDR1 WNHNN, CDR2 SYGVQD (reference sequence). After removal of 8 bases from V and 8 bases from J, the junction contained 9 bases not matched to a gene. This CDR3 region has 13 residues. The CDR3 bases are TGCGCCAGCGCGGGCGGGAGAGGGTACATTCAGTACTTC. It translates to CASAGGRGYIQYF.

The V and J genes are TRBV2 and TRBJ1-1; the match to TRBD1 covers 8 bases. This CDR3 is 17 amino acids long. Germline lookup yields CDR1 SNHLY and CDR2 FYNNEI. Germline trimming cut 10 bases from V and 1 base from J; bases unmatched to any gene: 17. CDR3 residues: CATSGSGQVVPNTEAFF. Written as DNA, the CDR3 is TGTGCCACCAGCGGATCGGGACAGGTAGTTCCGAACACTGAAGCTTTCTTT.

The genes are TRBV2 and TRBJ1-1; the D is unclear. The CDR3 sequence is 15 residues long. V lost 7 bases, J lost 1 base, and 16 bases lay in between. The germline CDR1 and CDR2 sequences are SNHLY and FYNNEI. CDR3 DNA sequence: TGTGCCAGCATACTGGGAGGGTTTAAGAACACTGAAGCTTTCTTT. Its protein is CASILGGFKNTEAFF. Based on the CDR3 plus reference TRBV2 and TRBJ1-1, the full variable domain is EPEVTQTPSHQVTQMGQEVILRCVPISNHLYFYWYRQILGQKVEFLVSFYNNEISEKSEIFDDQFSVERPDGSNFTLKIRSTKLEDSAMYFCASILGGFKNTEAFFGQGTRLTVV.

This clonotype was seen a few times. The V and J genes are TRBV7-6 and TRBJ2-7; 10 bases agree with TRBD2. This CDR3 spans 17 amino acids. Germline assignment: CDR1 SGHVS and CDR2 FNYEAQ. With V trimmed by 1 base and J by 0 bases, 6 bases remained unmatched. The CDR3 protein is CASSLGAGGQGSYEQYF. CDR3 DNA sequence: TGTGCCAGCAGCTTAGGAGCGGGGGGGCAAGGCTCCTACGAGCAGTACTTC. Variable domain in full (rest from reference TRBV7-6 and TRBJ2-7): GAGVSQSPRYKVTKRGQDVALRCDPISGHVSLYWYRQALGQGPEFLTYFNYEAQQDKSGLPNDRFSAERPEGSISTLTIQRTEQRDSAMYRCASSLGAGGQGSYEQYFGPGTRLTVT.

There are a few counts of this clonotype. The genes are TRBV27 and TRBJ1-5; D not certain. The germline gives CDR1 MNHEY, CDR2 SMNVEV (reference sequence). This CDR3 is 16 amino acids long. V was shortened by 7 bases and J by 3 bases, with 19 bases between the two germline ends. The CDR3 DNA follows: TGTGCCAGCACTCCTACCCGGACGGGGAACAATCAGCCCCAGCATTTT. Amino acids: CASTPTRTGNNQPQHF.

The V call is TRBV2, the J call TRBJ2-7; D is undetermined. Looked up from germline, CDR1 is SNHLY and CDR2 is FYNNEI. Trimming shortened V by 4 bases and J by 0 bases, and 19 bases separated the two germline ends. The CDR3 consists of 17 residues. CDR3 amino acids: CASSVLLEQMSSYEQYF. DNA for the CDR3: TGTGCCAGCAGTGTGCTCCTTGAGCAGATGAGCTCCTACGAGCAGTACTTC.